This TCR beta chain was identified in a study of identical twins. TCRdb analysed the 5' RACE reads with MiXCR anew, one entry per CDR3 protein. In the table there are about 240,000 distinct CDR3 sequences, about 11% of which are singletons. The CDR3 runs to 14 residues. Trimming cost V 5 bases and J 4 bases, with 12 bases left between them. Looked up from germline, CDR1 is SGHRS and CDR2 is YFSETQ. This clonotype was sampled from a middle-aged man in good health. The chain uses TRBV5-1 and TRBJ1-4, with D possibly matching TRBD1 (5 bases). Sequenced material: memory T cells sorted from blood. The CDR3 reads CASRTDSNNEKLFF. The CDR3 DNA follows: TGCGCCAGCAGGACTGACAGTAATAATGAAAAACTGTTTTTT.